This TCR beta chain appears in the sequencing data of a study of T cells in Graves' hyperthyroidism and ophthalmopathy. Study-level information: Peripheral blood was drawn at first diagnosis, prior to all treatment. Findings and caveats of the study: A 13 V-J model separated ophthalmopathy from stable hyperthyroidism. Expanded thyroid clonotypes (above 0.001) were mostly also found in blood.

Between the trimmed V and J ends, which lost 6 bases and 1 base, there was a span of 10 bases. The CDR3 sequence is 13 residues long. Germline V gene data show CDR1 as SGHRS and CDR2 as YFSETQ. The study defined stable Graves' hyperthyroidism as no ophthalmopathy progression within 18 months. Amplification yielded TCR beta CDR3 regions, with RNA transcripts as the source. HTBI primers were used for first-round RT-PCR of the TCR CDR3. TCRdb processed the multiplex PCR reads anew with MiXCR; each CDR3 protein has one entry. The sample has approximately 590,000 distinct CDR3 sequences; about 15% are singletons. Of note for this clonotype: Its antigen is not identified.

This receptor was taken from a woman aged 30 to 39 with Graves' hyperthyroidism. Material: blood. The chain recombines TRBV5-1 with TRBJ1-1; D unclear. CDR3 nucleotides: TGCGCCAGCATAGACACCCAGAACACTGAAGCTTTCTTT. Translated, it gives CASIDTQNTEAFF. The variable domain in full, completed from reference TRBV5-1 and TRBJ1-1, reads KAGVTQTPRYLIKTRGQQVTLSCSPISGHRSVSWYQQTPGQGLQFLFEYFSETQRNKGNFPGRFSGRQFSNSRSEMNVSTLELGDSALYLCASIDTQNTEAFFGQGTRLTVV.